This T cell receptor (beta chain) was sequenced during a study of a mutant IDH1 vaccine in newly diagnosed glioma. Study-wide context: Receipt of radiotherapy, temozolomide, or both preceded the study, and most received both.

CDR1 is SGHVS, CDR2 FNYEAQ, per germline. Trimming left V 0 bases short and J 1 base short, with 9 bases between. The CDR3 extends over 15 amino acids. Described time point: week 23, last vaccination. Each dose of the vaccine consisted of 300 ug of mutant IDH1 20-mer peptide, with topical imiquimod. In its sample, this clone was seen a few times. What it recognizes is unknown. The study, taken as a whole, reports: A vaccine-induced immune response developed in approximately 94% of the patients.

The data were produced by immunoSEQ multiplex PCR, yet TCRdb's version contains in-frame clones alone and is incomplete. The sample consists of 50,000 to 60,000 clones, approximately 80% of them appearing once. This clonotype was sampled from a man aged 35-49 years with glioma. The genes are TRBV7-6 and TRBJ1-1; TRBD1 is a possible D gene (6 bases). The source was PBMCs, collected from a glioma patient whose treatment included an IDH1 peptide vaccine. The CDR3 is CASSLAGDTNTEAFF. Written as DNA, the CDR3 is TGTGCCAGCAGCTTAGCGGGGGACACGAACACTGAAGCTTTCTTT.